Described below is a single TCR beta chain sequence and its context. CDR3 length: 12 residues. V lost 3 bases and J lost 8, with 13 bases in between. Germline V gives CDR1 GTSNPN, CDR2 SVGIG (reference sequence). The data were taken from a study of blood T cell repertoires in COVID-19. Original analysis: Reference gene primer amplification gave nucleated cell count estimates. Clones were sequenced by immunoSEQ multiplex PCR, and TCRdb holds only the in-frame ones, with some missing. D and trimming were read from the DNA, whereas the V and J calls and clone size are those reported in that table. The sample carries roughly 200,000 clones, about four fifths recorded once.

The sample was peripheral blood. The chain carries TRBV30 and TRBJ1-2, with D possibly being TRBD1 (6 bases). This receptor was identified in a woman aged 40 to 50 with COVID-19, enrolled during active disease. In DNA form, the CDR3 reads TGTGCCTGGAGAAATGCAGGGGTGGGCTACACCTTC. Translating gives CAWRNAGVGYTF.